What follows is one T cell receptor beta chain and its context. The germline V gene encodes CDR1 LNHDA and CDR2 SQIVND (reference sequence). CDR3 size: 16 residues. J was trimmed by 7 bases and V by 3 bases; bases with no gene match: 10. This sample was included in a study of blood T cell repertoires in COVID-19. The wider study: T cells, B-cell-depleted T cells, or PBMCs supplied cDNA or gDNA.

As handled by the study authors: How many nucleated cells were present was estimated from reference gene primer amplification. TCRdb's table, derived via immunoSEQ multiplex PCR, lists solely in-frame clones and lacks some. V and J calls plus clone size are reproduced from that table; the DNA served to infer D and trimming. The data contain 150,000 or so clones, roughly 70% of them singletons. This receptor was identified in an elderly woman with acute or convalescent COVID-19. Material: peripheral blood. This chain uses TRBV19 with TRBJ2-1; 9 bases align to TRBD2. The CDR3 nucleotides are TGTGCCAGTAGTATTCGTCGCGGGAGGGGTTCGAATGAGCAGTTCTTC. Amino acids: CASSIRRGRGSNEQFF.